These T cell receptor beta chains were read from a single sample in a study of molecular identifiers for immune sequencing clone quantification. TCRdb reprocessed the PCR reads via MiXCR and lists one record per CDR3 protein. The repertoire holds around 470,000 distinct CDR3 sequences, with about 26% as singletons. The sample taken for sequencing was naive CD8+ T cells from blood, with Jurkat cell RNA spiked in. The receptors stem from a human donor in good health. Some libraries in this study had Jurkat cell RNA spiked in. Each CDR3 is given with its conserved first and last residue. The D gene is left open where the match is weak. Where a row states a size, it is once, few, many or the class of an expanded clone; other rows omit it.

cdr3_length: 17
j_call: TRBJ1-1
d_call: .
clone_size: .
v_call: TRBV27
cdr3_aa: CASSANPTSSPNTEAFF
cdr3_nt: TGTGCCAGCAGTGCAAACCCGACCTCTTCCCCGAACACTGAAGCTTTCTTT

cdr3_length: 16
j_call: TRBJ2-7
d_call: TRBD1
clone_size: many
v_call: TRBV4-3
cdr3_aa: CASSQDLGQGALEQYF
cdr3_nt: TGCGCCAGCAGCCAAGATCTGGGACAGGGGGCGTTAGAGCAGTACTTC

cdr3_length: 15
j_call: TRBJ1-6
d_call: TRBD1
clone_size: .
v_call: TRBV5-4
cdr3_aa: CASSSGTGRNSPLHF
cdr3_nt: TGTGCCAGCAGCTCCGGGACAGGGCGTAATTCACCCCTCCACTTT

cdr3_length: 17
j_call: TRBJ1-1
d_call: TRBD1
clone_size: .
v_call: TRBV12-3/TRBV12-4
cdr3_aa: CASSFPGDSGFNTEAFF
cdr3_nt: TGTGCCAGCAGTTTCCCAGGGGACAGCGGGTTTAACACTGAAGCTTTCTTT

cdr3_length: 16
j_call: TRBJ2-3
d_call: .
clone_size: .
v_call: TRBV3-1
cdr3_aa: CASSHRLQPYTDTQYF
cdr3_nt: TGTGCCAGCAGCCACCGACTCCAACCTTACACAGATACGCAGTATTTT

cdr3_length: 13
j_call: TRBJ2-5
d_call: TRBD2
clone_size: many
v_call: TRBV7-9
cdr3_aa: CASSLAIQETQYF
cdr3_nt: TGTGCCAGCTCACTAGCGATTCAAGAGACCCAGTACTTC

cdr3_length: 14
j_call: TRBJ2-3
d_call: .
clone_size: many
v_call: TRBV27
cdr3_aa: CASSFKIAASTQYF
cdr3_nt: TGTGCCAGCAGTTTTAAGATAGCGGCAAGCACGCAGTATTTT

cdr3_length: 13
j_call: TRBJ1-4
d_call: .
clone_size: .
v_call: TRBV14
cdr3_aa: CASSHLQGEKLFF
cdr3_nt: TGTGCCAGCAGCCATTTACAAGGTGAAAAACTGTTTTTT

cdr3_length: 13
j_call: TRBJ1-1
d_call: TRBD1
clone_size: .
v_call: TRBV12-3/TRBV12-4
cdr3_aa: CASRPGGGTEAFF
cdr3_nt: TGTGCCAGCCGCCCAGGGGGTGGGACTGAAGCTTTCTTT

cdr3_length: 15
j_call: TRBJ2-1
d_call: TRBD2
clone_size: .
v_call: TRBV30
cdr3_aa: CAWSVGTSGSDEQFF
cdr3_nt: TGTGCCTGGAGTGTTGGGACTAGCGGGAGTGATGAGCAGTTCTTC

cdr3_length: 14
j_call: TRBJ2-7
d_call: TRBD2
clone_size: .
v_call: TRBV14
cdr3_aa: CASSRLAGGYEQYF
cdr3_nt: TGTGCCAGCAGCCGACTAGCGGGAGGCTACGAGCAGTACTTC

cdr3_length: 12
j_call: TRBJ2-7
d_call: .
clone_size: few
v_call: TRBV27
cdr3_aa: CASSAAGYEQYF
cdr3_nt: TGTGCCAGCAGTGCCGCAGGGTACGAGCAGTACTTC

cdr3_length: 15
j_call: TRBJ1-1
d_call: .
clone_size: few
v_call: TRBV7-9
cdr3_aa: CASSLNVGHNTEAFF
cdr3_nt: TGTGCCAGCAGCTTAAATGTGGGGCATAACACTGAAGCTTTCTTT

cdr3_length: 16
j_call: TRBJ1-6
d_call: TRBD1
clone_size: few
v_call: TRBV7-8
cdr3_aa: CASSSTGTGSRSPLHF
cdr3_nt: TGTGCCAGCAGCTCCACCGGGACAGGGTCTAGATCACCCCTCCACTTT

cdr3_length: 11
j_call: TRBJ2-5
d_call: .
clone_size: .
v_call: TRBV7-9
cdr3_aa: CASSLGSPQYF
cdr3_nt: TGTGCCAGCAGCTTAGGCAGCCCCCAGTACTTC

cdr3_length: 16
j_call: TRBJ2-2
d_call: .
clone_size: .
v_call: TRBV6-2/TRBV6-3
cdr3_aa: CASSPRDTYLTGELFF
cdr3_nt: TGTGCCAGCTCGCCCCGGGACACATATTTAACCGGGGAGCTGTTTTTT

cdr3_length: 15
j_call: TRBJ2-2
d_call: .
clone_size: .
v_call: TRBV4-3
cdr3_aa: CASSQDRSYAGELFF
cdr3_nt: TGCGCCAGCAGCCAAGATCGCAGCTATGCCGGGGAGCTGTTTTTT

cdr3_length: 13
j_call: TRBJ1-1
d_call: TRBD1
clone_size: .
v_call: TRBV10-2
cdr3_aa: CARSQGAFTEAFF
cdr3_nt: TGCGCCAGGTCACAGGGGGCATTTACTGAAGCTTTCTTT

cdr3_length: 14
j_call: TRBJ2-7
d_call: .
clone_size: .
v_call: TRBV3-1
cdr3_aa: CAGSLTGETHEQYF
cdr3_nt: TGTGCCGGCAGCCTTACGGGGGAGACCCACGAGCAGTACTTC

cdr3_length: 17
j_call: TRBJ2-1
d_call: TRBD2
clone_size: few
v_call: TRBV3-1
cdr3_aa: CASSQAAGTSGSNEQFF
cdr3_nt: TGTGCCAGCAGCCAAGCGGCCGGGACTAGCGGGAGCAATGAGCAGTTCTTC

cdr3_length: 14
j_call: TRBJ2-7
d_call: TRBD1
clone_size: many
v_call: TRBV6-6
cdr3_aa: CASSGDRIFGEQYF
cdr3_nt: TGTGCCAGCAGTGGGGACAGGATCTTCGGGGAGCAGTACTTC